This TCR beta chain was sequenced for a study of graft-versus-host responses after intestinal transplantation. Study as a whole: Every recipient underwent anti-thymocyte globulin induction, then tacrolimus and steroids for roughly three years. Points from the study as a whole: Among recipient marrow samples, GvH clones were found; some appeared first in ileum or blood.

Using immunoSEQ multiplex PCR, the repertoire was profiled, and TCRdb retains in-frame clones only, with some absent. This sample yields roughly 97,000 clones, of which 91% are seen a single time; about 0.18% belongs to the top ten. As for this clone: Its matching antigen is unknown.

The receptor was derived from a human donor who was the organ donor for an intestinal transplant. Material: unstimulated CD4+ T cells sorted from spleen or lymph node cells, obtained before transplant.

The CDR3 protein is CASSHHGGGQNTEAFF. The CDR3, as DNA: TGCGCCAGCAGCCACCACGGAGGGGGCCAGAACACTGAAGCTTTCTTT. The chain combines TRBV4-1 with TRBJ1-1, with TRBD1 matching over 7 bases. Germline-derived CDR1 and CDR2 are MGHRA and YSYEKL. V lost 3 bases, J lost 1 base, and 8 bases stayed unmatched. The CDR3 is 16 amino acids.